The 5 T cell receptor beta chains below all came from one sample that was sequenced in a study of cytomegalovirus exposure and HLA in healthy donors. The repertoire was sequenced with immunoSEQ multiplex PCR; TCRdb's copy has only in-frame clones and lacks some. The sample holds about 130,000 clones, about 88% seen once. Sequences were obtained from PBMCs. These receptor sequences come from a woman aged 18-30 years in good health and CMV-seronegative.

The chain uses TRBV5-5 and TRBJ2-7; D is unresolved. The germline V and J ends were trimmed by 4 bases and 0 bases, with 11 bases remaining between them. Germline-derived CDR1 and CDR2 are SGHKS and YYEKEE (reference sequence). The CDR3 runs to 14 residues. CDR3 protein: CASSPGVSSYEQYF. The CDR3 DNA is TGTGCCAGCAGCCCCGGTGTAAGCTCCTACGAGCAGTACTTC.

The rearrangement links TRBV27 to TRBJ1-1; no definite D call. Germline V gene sequence: CDR1 MNHEY, CDR2 SMNVEV (reference sequence). The CDR3 length is 13 residues. Trimming took 2 bases from V and 2 from J, leaving 6 bases between them. CDR3 protein: CASSLTQNTEAFF. The CDR3 nucleotides read TGTGCCAGCAGTTTAACACAAAACACTGAAGCTTTCTTT.

The CDR3 DNA sequence: TGTGCCAGCAGCTTAGCCAGGGGCGCCCCCAACACCGGGGAGCTGTTTTTT. This sequence encodes CASSLARGAPNTGELFF. The chain joins TRBV7-2 to TRBJ2-2; tentative D call: TRBD1 (6 bases). CDR1 is SGHTA and CDR2 is FQGNSA in the germline V gene. V lost 0 bases and J lost 2, with 13 bases in between. The CDR3 loop spans 17 amino acids.

This chain uses TRBV5-4 with TRBJ2-3; D possibly corresponds to TRBD1 (5 bases). Trimming left V 4 bases short and J 0 bases short, with 15 bases between. CDR1 is SGHNT, CDR2 YYREEE, per germline (reference sequence). There are 16 residues in the CDR3. The CDR3 region is CASSGTPGPSTDTQYF. DNA for the CDR3: TGTGCCAGCAGCGGCACCCCAGGGCCGAGCACAGATACGCAGTATTTT.

The genes are TRBV5-1 and TRBJ2-1, with 9 positions matching TRBD2. The CDR3 totals 17 residues. V trimming: 4 bases; J trimming: 10 bases; junction bases outside the gene matches: 18. From germline, CDR1 is SGHRS and CDR2 YFSETQ. This chain's CDR3 is CASSPPSGRGGSGEQFF. The CDR3 DNA reads as TGCGCCAGCAGCCCCCCATCGGGGCGGGGGGGCTCAGGCGAGCAGTTCTTC.